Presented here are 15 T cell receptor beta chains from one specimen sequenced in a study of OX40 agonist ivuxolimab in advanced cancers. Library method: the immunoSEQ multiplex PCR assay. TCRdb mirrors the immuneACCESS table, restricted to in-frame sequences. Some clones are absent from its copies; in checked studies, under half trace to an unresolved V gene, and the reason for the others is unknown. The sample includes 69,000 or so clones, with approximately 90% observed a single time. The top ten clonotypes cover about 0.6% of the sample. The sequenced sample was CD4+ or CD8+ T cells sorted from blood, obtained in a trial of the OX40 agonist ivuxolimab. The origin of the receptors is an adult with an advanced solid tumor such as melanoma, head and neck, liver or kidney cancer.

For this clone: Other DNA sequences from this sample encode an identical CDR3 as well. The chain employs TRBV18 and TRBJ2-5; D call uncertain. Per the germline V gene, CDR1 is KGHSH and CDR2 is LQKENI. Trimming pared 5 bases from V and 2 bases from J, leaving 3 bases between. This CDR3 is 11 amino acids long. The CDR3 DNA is TGTGCCAGCTCATTTCAAGAGACCCAGTACTTC. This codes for CASSFQETQYF.

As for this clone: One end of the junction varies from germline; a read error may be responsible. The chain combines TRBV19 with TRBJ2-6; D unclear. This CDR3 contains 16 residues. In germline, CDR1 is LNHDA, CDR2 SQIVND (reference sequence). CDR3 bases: TGTGCCAGTAGTATCCTGGGAAACTCTGGGTCCAACGTCCTGACTTTC. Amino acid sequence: CASSILGNSGSNVLTF.

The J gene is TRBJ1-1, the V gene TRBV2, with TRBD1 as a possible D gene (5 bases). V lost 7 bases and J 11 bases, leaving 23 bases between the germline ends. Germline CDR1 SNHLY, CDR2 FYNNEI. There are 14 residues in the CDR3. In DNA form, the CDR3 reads TGTGCCAGCACGAAAACCGGTCAGGGCGTTTCGGCTTTCTTT. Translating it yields CASTKTGQGVSAFF.

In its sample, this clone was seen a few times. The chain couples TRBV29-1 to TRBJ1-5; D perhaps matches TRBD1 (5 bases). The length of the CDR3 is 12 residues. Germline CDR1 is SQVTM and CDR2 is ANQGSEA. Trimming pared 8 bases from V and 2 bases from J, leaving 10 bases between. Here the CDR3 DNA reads TGCAGCACCCTGACAGGCAATCAGCCCCAGCATTTT. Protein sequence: CSTLTGNQPQHF.

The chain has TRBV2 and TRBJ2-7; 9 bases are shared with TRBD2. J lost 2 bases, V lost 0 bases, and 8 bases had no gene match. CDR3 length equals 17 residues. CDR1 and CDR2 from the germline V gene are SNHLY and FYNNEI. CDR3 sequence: CASSEARRGGITYEQYF. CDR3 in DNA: TGTGCCAGCAGTGAAGCGCGGCGGGGGGGAATAACCTACGAGCAGTACTTC.

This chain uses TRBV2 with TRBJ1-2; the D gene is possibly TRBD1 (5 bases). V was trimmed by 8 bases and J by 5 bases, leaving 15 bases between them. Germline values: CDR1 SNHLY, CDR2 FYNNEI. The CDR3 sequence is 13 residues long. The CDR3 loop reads CASVTGARYGYTF. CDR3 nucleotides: TGTGCCAGCGTAACAGGTGCTCGTTATGGCTACACCTTC.

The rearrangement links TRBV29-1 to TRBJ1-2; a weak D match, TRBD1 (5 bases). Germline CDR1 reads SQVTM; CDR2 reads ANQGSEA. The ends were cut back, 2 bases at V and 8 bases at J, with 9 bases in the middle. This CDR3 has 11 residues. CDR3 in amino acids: CSVERGEGYTF. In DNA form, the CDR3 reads TGCAGCGTTGAACGGGGGGAAGGCTACACCTTC.

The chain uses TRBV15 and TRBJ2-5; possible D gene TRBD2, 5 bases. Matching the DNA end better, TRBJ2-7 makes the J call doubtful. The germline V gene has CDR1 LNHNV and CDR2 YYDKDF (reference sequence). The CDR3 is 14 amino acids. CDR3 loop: CATSRAPAAAEQYF. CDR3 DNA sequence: TGTGCCACCAGCAGAGCCCCCGCAGCGGCCGAGCAGTACTTC.

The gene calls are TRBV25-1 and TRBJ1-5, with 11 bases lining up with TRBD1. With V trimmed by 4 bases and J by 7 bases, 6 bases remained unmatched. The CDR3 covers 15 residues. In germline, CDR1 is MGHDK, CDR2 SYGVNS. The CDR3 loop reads CASSAGTGGNQPQHF. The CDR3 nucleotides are TGTGCCAGCAGTGCTGGGACAGGGGGAAACCAGCCCCAGCATTTT.

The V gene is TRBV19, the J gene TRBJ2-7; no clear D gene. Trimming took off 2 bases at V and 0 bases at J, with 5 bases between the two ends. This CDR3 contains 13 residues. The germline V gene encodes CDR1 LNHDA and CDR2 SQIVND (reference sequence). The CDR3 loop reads CASSIRFSYEQYF. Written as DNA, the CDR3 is TGTGCCAGTAGTATACGGTTCTCCTACGAGCAGTACTTC.

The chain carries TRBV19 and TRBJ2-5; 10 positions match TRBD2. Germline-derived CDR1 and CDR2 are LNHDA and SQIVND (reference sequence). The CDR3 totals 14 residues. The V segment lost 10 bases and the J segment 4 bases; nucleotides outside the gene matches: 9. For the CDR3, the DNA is TGTGCCACGGGAGCGGGGGGGGACGGAGAGACCCAGTACTTC. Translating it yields CATGAGGDGETQYF.

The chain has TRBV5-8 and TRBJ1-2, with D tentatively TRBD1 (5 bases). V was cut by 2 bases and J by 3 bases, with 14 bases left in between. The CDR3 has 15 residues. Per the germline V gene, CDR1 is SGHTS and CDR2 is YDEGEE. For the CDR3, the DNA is TGTGCCAGCAGCTTCGTCGACAGAAATCACTATGGCTACACCTTC. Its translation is CASSFVDRNHYGYTF. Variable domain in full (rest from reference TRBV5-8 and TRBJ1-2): EAGVTQSPTHLIKTRGQQATLRCSPISGHTSVYWYQQALGLGLQFLLWYDEGEERNRGNFPPRFSGRQFPNYSSELNVNALELEDSALYLCASSFVDRNHYGYTFGSGTRLTVV.

The CDR3 DNA reads as TGTGCCAGCAGTCCCCCCTTGATCAGTCAGCCCCAGCATTTT. Translating gives CASSPPLISQPQHF. J is TRBJ1-5 and V is TRBV28; D unresolved. The V and J ends lost 5 bases and 6 bases respectively, with 14 bases between them. The CDR3 extends over 14 amino acids. Germline values: CDR1 MDHEN, CDR2 SYDVKM. Full variable domain (rest looked up from reference TRBV28 and TRBJ1-5): DVKVTQSSRYLVKRTGEKVFLECVQDMDHENMFWYRQDPGLGLRLIYFSYDVKMKEKGDIPEGYSVSREKKERFSLILESASTNQTSMYLCASSPPLISQPQHFGDGTRLSIL.

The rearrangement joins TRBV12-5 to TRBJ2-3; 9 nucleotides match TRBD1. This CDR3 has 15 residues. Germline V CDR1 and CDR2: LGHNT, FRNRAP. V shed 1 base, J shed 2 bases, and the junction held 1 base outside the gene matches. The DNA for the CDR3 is TGTGCTAGTGGTTTGGACAGGGGGCTCACAGATACGCAGTATTTT. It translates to CASGLDRGLTDTQYF.

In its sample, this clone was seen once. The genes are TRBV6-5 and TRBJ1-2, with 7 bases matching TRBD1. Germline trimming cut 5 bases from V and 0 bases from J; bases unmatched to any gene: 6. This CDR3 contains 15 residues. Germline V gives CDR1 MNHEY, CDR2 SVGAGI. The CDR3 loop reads CASSPTGTANYGYTF. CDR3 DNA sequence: TGTGCCAGCAGTCCAACCGGGACAGCTAACTATGGCTACACCTTC.